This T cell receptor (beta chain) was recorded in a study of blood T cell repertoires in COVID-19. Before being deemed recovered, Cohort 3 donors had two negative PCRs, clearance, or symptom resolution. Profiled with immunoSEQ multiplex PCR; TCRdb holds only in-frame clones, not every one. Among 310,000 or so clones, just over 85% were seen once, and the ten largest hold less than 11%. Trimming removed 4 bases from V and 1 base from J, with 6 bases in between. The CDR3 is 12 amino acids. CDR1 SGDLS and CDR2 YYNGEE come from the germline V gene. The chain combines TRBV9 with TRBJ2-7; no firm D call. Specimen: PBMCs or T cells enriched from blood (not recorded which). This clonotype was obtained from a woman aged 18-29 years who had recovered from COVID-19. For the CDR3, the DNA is TGTGCCAGCAGCACCGAGTCCTACGAGCAGTACTTC. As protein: CASSTESYEQYF.